This TCR beta chain was sequenced for a study of blood T cell repertoires in COVID-19. As for the study in general: Sites across the United States, Italy and Spain contributed samples from acute and convalescent COVID-19. T cells, B-cell-depleted T cells, or PBMCs supplied cDNA or gDNA.

As processed by the authors: Amplification of reference gene primers provided the estimated nucleated cell counts. Produced via immunoSEQ multiplex PCR; TCRdb's table is partial and in-frame only. V and J calls and clone size are given by that table; D and trimming were obtained from the DNA. The table has over 100,000 clones, approximately 92% seen once. The CDR3 contains 15 residues. Germline V lookup: CDR1 SGHRS, CDR2 YFSETQ. The V gene end was trimmed by 2 bases and the J gene end by 1 base; junction bases not matched to a gene: 3. The TCR sequence derives from a man aged 18 to 30 with acute or convalescent COVID-19. V usage is TRBV5-1 and J usage is TRBJ1-1, with 9 bases lining up with TRBD1. Sequences were obtained from peripheral blood. CDR3 amino acids: CASSFGQGPNTEAFF. CDR3 bases: TGCGCCAGCAGCTTCGGACAGGGGCCGAACACTGAAGCTTTCTTT.